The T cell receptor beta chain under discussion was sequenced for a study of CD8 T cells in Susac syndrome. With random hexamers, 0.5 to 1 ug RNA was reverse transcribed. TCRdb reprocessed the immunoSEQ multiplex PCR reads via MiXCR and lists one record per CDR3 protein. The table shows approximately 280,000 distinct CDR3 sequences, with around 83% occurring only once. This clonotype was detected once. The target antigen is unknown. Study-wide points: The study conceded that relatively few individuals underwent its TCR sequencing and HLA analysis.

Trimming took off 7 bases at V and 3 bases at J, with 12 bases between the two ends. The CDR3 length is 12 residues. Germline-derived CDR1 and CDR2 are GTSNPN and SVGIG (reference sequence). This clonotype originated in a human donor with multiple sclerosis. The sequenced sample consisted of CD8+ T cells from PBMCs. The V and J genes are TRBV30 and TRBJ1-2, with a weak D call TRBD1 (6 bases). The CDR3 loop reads CASQGGDYGYTF. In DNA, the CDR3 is TGTGCCTCACAGGGCGGGGACTATGGCTACACCTTC. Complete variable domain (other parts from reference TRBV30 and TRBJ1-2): SQTIHQWPATLVQPVGSPLSLECTVEGTSNPNLYWYRQAAGRGLQLLFYSVGIGQISSEVPQNLSASRPQDRQFILSSKKLLLSDSGFYLCASQGGDYGYTFGSGTRLTVV.